Shown below are 22 T cell receptor beta chains from a single sample sequenced in a study of blood T cell repertoires in COVID-19. Using immunoSEQ multiplex PCR, the repertoire was profiled, and TCRdb retains in-frame clones only, with some absent. The sample holds around 30,000 clones; around nine tenths are singletons and the top ten take approximately 14%. Source material: peripheral blood. The receptors derive from a human donor with active COVID-19. The donor label of this sample is uncertain.

CDR3 in amino acids: CASSSTGTSGRNTGELFF. The CDR3 DNA sequence: TGTGCCAGCAGCTCAACCGGGACTAGCGGGAGAAACACCGGGGAGCTGTTTTTT. V usage is TRBV7-3 and J usage is TRBJ2-2; 14 bases map to TRBD2. The germline V gene encodes CDR1 SGHTA and CDR2 FQGTGA. There are 18 residues in the CDR3. Losses at the gene ends were 4 bases for V and 2 bases for J; bases not matched to a gene: 6.

The chain carries TRBV6-6 and TRBJ2-7; TRBD2 might be the D (7 bases). The CDR3 loop spans 13 amino acids. Germline CDR1 MNHNY, CDR2 SVGAGI (reference sequence). Trimming stripped 8 bases from V and 3 bases from J, with 14 bases between. DNA for the CDR3: TGTGCCAGCGGGGGGGCCGTGGGCTACGAGCAGTACTTC. Protein product: CASGGAVGYEQYF.

The chain carries TRBV19 and TRBJ2-1; 9 nucleotides line up with TRBD1. There are 15 residues in the CDR3. Germline loops: CDR1 LNHDA, CDR2 SQIVND (reference sequence). After removal of 5 bases from V and 6 bases from J, the junction contained 8 bases not matched to a gene. The CDR3 DNA reads as TGTGCCAGTAGTGCCTGGGACAGGGCTAGCAATGAGCAGTTCTTC. Translation: CASSAWDRASNEQFF. The whole variable domain, remainder taken from reference TRBV19 and TRBJ2-1, is DGGITQSPKYLFRKEGQNVTLSCEQNLNHDAMYWYRQDPGQGLRLIYYSQIVNDFQKGDIAEGYSVSREKKESFPLTVTSAQKNPTAFYLCASSAWDRASNEQFFGPGTRLTVL.

The chain uses TRBV27 and TRBJ1-2; 10 positions agree with TRBD1. The V gene's germline CDR1 is MNHEY and CDR2 SMNVEV (reference sequence). V trimming: 5 bases; J trimming: 8 bases; junction bases outside the gene matches: 23. This CDR3 contains 19 residues. In DNA form, the CDR3 reads TGTGCCAGCAGTGCCCCCGGGACAGGGGCCCTCTCCGATCTAAGGGGCTACACCTTC. This encodes CASSAPGTGALSDLRGYTF.

The chain links TRBV7-8 to TRBJ2-7; perhaps TRBD1 as D (5 bases). Trimming took off 3 bases at V and 1 base at J, with 13 bases between the two ends. Germline V gives CDR1 SGHVS, CDR2 FQNEAQ. CDR3 size: 15 residues. CDR3 in amino acids: CASSLSGQVSYEQYF. CDR3 sequence (DNA): TGTGCCAGCAGCTTGTCAGGACAAGTGTCCTACGAGCAGTACTTC.

This chain links TRBV2 with TRBJ1-3, with D possibly being TRBD1 (5 bases). CDR1 is SNHLY and CDR2 is FYNNEI in the germline V gene. This CDR3 region has 16 residues. V was pared by 6 bases and J by 0 bases, with 15 bases between. For the CDR3, the DNA is TGTGCCAGCAGGTTCCAGGGCCTTTACTCTGGAAACACCATATATTTT. Residues: CASRFQGLYSGNTIYF.

A remark on this clone: This sample also contains other DNA sequences that code for the same CDR3. J is TRBJ2-7 and V is TRBV5-6; 8 nucleotides align to TRBD1. J was trimmed by 2 bases and V by 7 bases; bases with no gene match: 8. Germline V gene lookup returns CDR1 SGHDT and CDR2 YYEEEE. The CDR3 totals 14 residues. The CDR3 region is CASSLGTGTYEQYF. The CDR3 nucleotides are TGTGCCAGCTCTTTAGGGACAGGTACCTACGAGCAGTACTTC.

J is TRBJ1-2 and V is TRBV2, with 7 positions matching TRBD1. V shed 7 bases, J shed 3 bases, and the junction held 5 bases outside the gene matches. The CDR3 is 13 amino acids. Germline V lookup: CDR1 SNHLY, CDR2 FYNNEI. Here the CDR3 DNA reads TGTGCCAGCACTTTTGGGACAGACTATGGCTACACCTTC. Its translation: CASTFGTDYGYTF.

This chain joins TRBV10-3 and TRBJ1-3; TRBD1 matches at 7 bases. The junction had 4 bases not matched to a gene; V was cut back by 5 bases and J by 0 bases. In germline, CDR1 is ENHRY, CDR2 SYGVKD. CDR3 length equals 15 residues. The CDR3 DNA follows: TGTGCCATCAGTACAGGGGAGAGCTCTGGAAACACCATATATTTT. Its translation is CAISTGESSGNTIYF.

The CDR3 is CASSPGMGRTEAFF. The CDR3 nucleotides are TGCGCCAGCAGCCCGGGGATGGGGAGGACTGAAGCTTTCTTT. The chain employs TRBV5-1 and TRBJ1-1; the D is unclear. Deletions cut 4 bases from V and 5 bases from J, with 15 bases between. The germline V gene encodes CDR1 SGHRS and CDR2 YFSETQ. This CDR3 has 14 residues.

J is TRBJ2-3 and V is TRBV10-3; D uncertain. Germline lookup yields CDR1 ENHRY and CDR2 SYGVKD. V shed 6 bases and J shed 0 bases, with 4 bases lying between them. The CDR3 has 12 amino acids. CDR3 sequence (DNA): TGTGCCATCAGGGCTAGCACAGATACGCAGTATTTT. Its translation: CAIRASTDTQYF.

This rearrangement joins TRBV4-2 to TRBJ2-1; 8 bases are shared with TRBD2. CDR3 length equals 17 residues. V shed 0 bases, J shed 7 bases, and the junction held 11 bases outside the gene matches. CDR1 LGHNA and CDR2 YNFKEQ come from the germline V gene. In DNA form, the CDR3 reads TGTGCCAGCAGCCAAGATCCTGGCCAAGCGGGGGTGAATGAGCAGTTCTTC. Amino acid sequence: CASSQDPGQAGVNEQFF.

V gene TRBV29-1 combines with J gene TRBJ2-6; perhaps TRBD1 as D (5 bases). From germline, CDR1 is SQVTM and CDR2 ANQGSEA. The ends were cut back, 6 bases at V and 4 bases at J, with 16 bases in the middle. The CDR3 extends over 15 amino acids. CDR3 residues: CSVRNSGKGANVLTF. In DNA, the CDR3 is TGCAGCGTCCGAAATTCAGGGAAAGGGGCCAACGTCCTGACTTTC. Combining the CDR3 with reference TRBV29-1 and TRBJ2-6 gives the whole variable domain SAVISQKPSRDICQRGTSLTIQCQVDSQVTMMFWYRQQPGQSLTLIATANQGSEATYESGFVIDKFPISRPNLTFSTLTVSNMSPEDSSIYLCSVRNSGKGANVLTFGAGSRLTVL.

This CDR3 reads CASSQGRVGSSYEQYF. In DNA form, the CDR3 reads TGCGCCAGCAGCCAAGGGAGGGTCGGTAGCTCCTACGAGCAGTACTTC. V is TRBV4-3 and J is TRBJ2-7; D is possibly TRBD2 (6 bases). V was cut by 1 base and J by 0 bases, with 13 bases left in between. The CDR3 has 16 amino acids. Germline V lookup: CDR1 LGHNA, CDR2 YSLEER.

V gene TRBV7-2 combines with J gene TRBJ2-6; tentative D call: TRBD1 (5 bases). Looked up from germline, CDR1 is SGHTA and CDR2 is FQGNSA. This CDR3 has 17 residues. Trimming removed 5 bases at V and 0 bases at J, with 14 bases between. The CDR3 bases are TGTGCCAGCAGCCCAACGACAGAGAGCTCTGGGGCCAACGTCCTGACTTTC. It specifies CASSPTTESSGANVLTF.

The chain uses TRBV6-6 and TRBJ1-2; 8 bases align to TRBD1. The germline gives CDR1 MNHNY, CDR2 SVGAGI (reference sequence). The V segment lost 5 bases and the J segment 2 bases; nucleotides outside the gene matches: 4. CDR3 length equals 14 residues. The CDR3 protein is CASSHRTGNYGYTF. DNA of the CDR3: TGTGCCAGCAGTCACCGGACAGGGAACTATGGCTACACCTTC.

The chain couples TRBV5-1 to TRBJ2-3; 13 bases agree with TRBD2. Trimming cost V 0 bases and J 4 bases; bases outside gene matches: 5. The CDR3 has 17 residues. In germline, CDR1 is SGHRS, CDR2 YFSETQ. In DNA form, the CDR3 reads TGCGCCAGCAGCTTGGTACTAGCGGGGGGGCCCCCAGATACGCAGTATTTT. This gives the protein CASSLVLAGGPPDTQYF.

This rearrangement joins TRBV11-2 to TRBJ2-5; D is ambiguous. Per germline, CDR1 SGHAT and CDR2 FQNNGV. Trimming stripped 0 bases from V and 1 base from J, with 9 bases between. This CDR3 comprises 15 residues. Here the CDR3 reads CASSLEFASQETQYF. The CDR3 region has the DNA TGTGCCAGCAGCTTAGAGTTCGCGAGCCAAGAGACCCAGTACTTC.

The chain couples TRBV19 to TRBJ2-7; TRBD1 matches at 10 bases. The V and J ends lost 9 bases and 2 bases, in that order; junction bases with no gene match: 7. Germline V CDR1 and CDR2: LNHDA, SQIVND (reference sequence). The CDR3 runs to 14 residues. The CDR3 here is CASIDRGRPYEQYF. DNA of the CDR3: TGTGCCAGCATCGACAGGGGGCGCCCCTACGAGCAGTACTTC.

The CDR3 DNA is TGTGCCAGCAGCCCACTCCGAGGGGGCGCCCGGCTGAACACTGAAGCTTTCTTT. It translates to CASSPLRGGARLNTEAFF. The chain combines TRBV14 with TRBJ1-1; TRBD1 matches 7 bases. The CDR3 consists of 18 residues. The trim removed 4 bases at V and 0 bases at J, leaving 14 bases unmatched. Germline V gene sequence: CDR1 SGHDN, CDR2 FVKESK.

This chain joins TRBV3-1 (or the pseudogene TRBV3-2) and TRBJ1-2; D is unresolved. The CDR3 is made up of 18 amino acids. From germline, CDR1 is LGHDT and CDR2 YNNKEL (reference sequence). The V gene lost 1 base and the J gene lost 0 bases, with 18 bases spanning the gap. The CDR3 DNA reads as TGTGCCAGCAGCCAAGGAGGTGACGTCTTGTTAGCTAACTATGGCTACACCTTC. This translates into CASSQGGDVLLANYGYTF.

The rearrangement uses TRBV18 and TRBJ1-1, with TRBD1 identical over 9 bases. CDR1 is KGHSH and CDR2 is LQKENI in the germline V gene. V trimming: 6 bases; J trimming: 4 bases; junction bases outside the gene matches: 6. The CDR3 spans 14 residues. In nucleotides, the CDR3 is TGTGCCAGCTCGTCGGACAGGGGTGTCACTGAAGCTTTCTTT. This sequence encodes CASSSDRGVTEAFF. Complete variable domain (other parts from reference TRBV18 and TRBJ1-1): NAGVMQNPRHLVRRRGQEARLRCSPMKGHSHVYWYRQLPEEGLKFMVYLQKENIIDESGMPKERFSAEFPKEGPSILRIQQVVRGDSAAYFCASSSDRGVTEAFFGQGTRLTVV.